These 15 T cell receptor beta chains share one sample of origin, sequenced in a study of blood T cell repertoires in COVID-19. Profiling relied on immunoSEQ multiplex PCR, and the TCRdb table lists in-frame clones only, not all of them. Among 100,000 to 150,000 clones listed, about 82% were seen once. Sequenced sample: peripheral blood. The receptors here all came from a human donor in a cohort sampled during active COVID-19.

The chain carries TRBV7-7 and TRBJ2-1; tentatively, D is TRBD1 (5 bases). Germline lookup yields CDR1 SSHAT and CDR2 FNYEAQ (reference sequence). This CDR3 is built from 15 residues. V was pared by 5 bases and J by 0 bases, with 11 bases between. CDR3 DNA: TGTGCCAGCAGCCCAGGGCCAACCTCCTACAATGAGCAGTTCTTC. Protein sequence: CASSPGPTSYNEQFF.

The chain recombines TRBV30 with TRBJ1-5; D not certain. Germline values: CDR1 GTSNPN, CDR2 SVGIG (reference sequence). Trimming removed 2 bases from V and 5 bases from J, with 10 bases in between. The CDR3 is 13 residues long. The CDR3 DNA reads as TGTGCCTGGAGTAGCCAGCGTTATCAGCCCCAGCATTTT. Residues: CAWSSQRYQPQHF.

This chain links TRBV5-1 with TRBJ2-1; 10 bases match TRBD1. The CDR3 totals 14 residues. Germline assignment: CDR1 SGHRS and CDR2 YFSETQ. Trimming removed 5 bases from V and 9 bases from J; junction bases left unmatched: 8. The CDR3 is CASRQGQGLIEQFF. CDR3 DNA: TGCGCCAGCAGACAGGGACAGGGGCTGATTGAGCAGTTCTTC.

This clone was picked up one time. The chain links TRBV19 to TRBJ1-4, with a weak D call TRBD1 (5 bases). Germline loops: CDR1 LNHDA, CDR2 SQIVND (reference sequence). The CDR3 has 14 amino acids. V was shortened by 7 bases and J by 8 bases, with 17 bases between the two germline ends. The CDR3 DNA reads TGTGCCAGTACCCCCGGGGGAAGGCGGGAAAAACTGTTTTTT. Its translation: CASTPGGRREKLFF. Full variable domain (rest looked up from reference TRBV19 and TRBJ1-4): DGGITQSPKYLFRKEGQNVTLSCEQNLNHDAMYWYRQDPGQGLRLIYYSQIVNDFQKGDIAEGYSVSREKKESFPLTVTSAQKNPTAFYLCASTPGGRREKLFFGSGTQLSVL.

This clone has a single count. The rearrangement joins TRBV4-1 to TRBJ1-5; no reliable D call. The V gene lost 0 bases and the J gene lost 0 bases, with 12 bases spanning the gap. CDR1 and CDR2 (germline): MGHRA, YSYEKL. The CDR3 is 17 residues long. CDR3 nucleotide sequence: TGCGCCAGCAGCCAAGAATCTACAGCCTATAGCAATCAGCCCCAGCATTTT. Amino acid sequence: CASSQESTAYSNQPQHF.

The chain has TRBV5-1 and TRBJ2-1; TRBD2 matches at 12 bases. The V gene's germline CDR1 is SGHRS and CDR2 YFSETQ. V gave up 4 bases and J gave up 3 bases; unmatched junction bases: 11. There are 18 residues in the CDR3. The CDR3 nucleotides read TGCGCCAGCAGCACCATTTCTAGCGGGAGGGCCGGCTACAATGAGCAGTTCTTC. Its translation is CASSTISSGRAGYNEQFF.

This clone was seen a handful of times. The chain has TRBV6-1 and TRBJ1-2, with TRBD1 matching over 9 bases. V gave up 3 bases and J gave up 6 bases; unmatched junction bases: 2. The CDR3 runs to 13 residues. Germline V gene sequence: CDR1 MNHNS, CDR2 SASEGT. The CDR3 bases are TGTGCCAGCAGTGAGAACAGGGGGCATGGCTACACCTTC. Translating gives CASSENRGHGYTF.

The chain recombines TRBV4-1 with TRBJ2-4, with TRBD2 matching over 7 bases. CDR3 length: 16 amino acids. With 0 bases clipped from V and 9 bases from J, the junction kept 11 bases outside the gene matches. The germline gives CDR1 MGHRA, CDR2 YSYEKL. The CDR3 DNA reads as TGCGCCAGCAGCCAAGAACTAGCGCTTAGAGCAAGCATTCAGTACTTC. It encodes CASSQELALRASIQYF.

CDR3 sequence reads: CASSPETGRGNTEAFF. The DNA for the CDR3 is TGTGCCAGCTCACCTGAGACAGGGCGAGGTAACACTGAAGCTTTCTTT. The chain carries TRBV18 and TRBJ1-1, with TRBD1 matching 7 bases. Looked up from germline, CDR1 is KGHSH and CDR2 is LQKENI. V lost 3 bases and J lost 2; bases outside the gene matches: 9. The CDR3 extends over 16 amino acids.

The rearrangement links TRBV9 to TRBJ2-7; possibly TRBD2 for D (6 bases). The CDR3 has 16 amino acids. Germline values: CDR1 SGDLS, CDR2 YYNGEE. With 1 base removed from V and 3 bases from J, the gap between germline ends came to 17 bases. This CDR3 is CASSVLQGAGLYEQYF. CDR3 in DNA: TGTGCCAGCAGCGTACTCCAAGGGGCGGGACTCTACGAGCAGTACTTC.

The chain recombines TRBV5-1 with TRBJ1-5; no clear D. CDR3 length equals 14 residues. Germline CDR1 reads SGHRS; CDR2 reads YFSETQ. Trimming took off 0 bases at V and 6 bases at J, with 10 bases between the two ends. The CDR3 loop is CASSLGWEGQPQHF. CDR3 in DNA: TGCGCCAGCAGCTTGGGATGGGAGGGTCAGCCCCAGCATTTT.

In this sample, this clone turned up once. The chain uses TRBV10-3 and TRBJ2-1; 8 bases agree with TRBD2. Trimming cost V 9 bases and J 0 bases; bases outside gene matches: 4. There are 14 residues in the CDR3. Germline V gene sequence: CDR1 ENHRY, CDR2 SYGVKD. The CDR3 nucleotides are TGTGCCATAGCGGGAGCAATCTCCTACAATGAGCAGTTCTTC. Translated, it gives CAIAGAISYNEQFF.

The genes are TRBV2 and TRBJ2-5; tentative D call: TRBD1 (6 bases). The V end lost 6 bases, the J end lost 4 bases, and 18 bases lay between the germline ends. The CDR3 is made up of 15 amino acids. Germline V gene lookup returns CDR1 SNHLY and CDR2 FYNNEI. The CDR3 protein is CASSARTASLETQYF. The CDR3 DNA is TGTGCCAGCAGCGCTAGGACAGCTAGCTTAGAGACCCAGTACTTC.

This chain connects TRBV5-4 to TRBJ1-6; TRBD1 might be the D (5 bases). Trimming pared 2 bases from V and 6 bases from J, leaving 18 bases between. Germline CDR1 is SGHNT and CDR2 is YYREEE (reference sequence). The CDR3 is 17 amino acids. CDR3 nucleotide sequence: TGTGCCAGCAGCTTATTTACGGGGGTGGGGATTAATTCACCCCTCCACTTT. It translates to CASSLFTGVGINSPLHF. The variable domain in full, completed from reference TRBV5-4 and TRBJ1-6, reads ETGVTQSPTHLIKTRGQQVTLRCSSQSGHNTVSWYQQALGQGPQFIFQYYREEENGRGNFPPRFSGLQFPNYSSELNVNALELDDSALYLCASSLFTGVGINSPLHFGNGTRLTVT.

The chain combines TRBV5-1 with TRBJ1-2, with D possibly matching TRBD1 (6 bases). The CDR3 totals 19 residues. Germline-derived CDR1 and CDR2 are SGHRS and YFSETQ. Trimming removed 0 bases from V and 4 bases from J, with 25 bases in between. The CDR3: CASSLEFGTGTRRSYGYTF. The CDR3 DNA follows: TGCGCCAGCAGCTTGGAATTCGGAACCGGGACAAGACGAAGCTATGGCTACACCTTC.